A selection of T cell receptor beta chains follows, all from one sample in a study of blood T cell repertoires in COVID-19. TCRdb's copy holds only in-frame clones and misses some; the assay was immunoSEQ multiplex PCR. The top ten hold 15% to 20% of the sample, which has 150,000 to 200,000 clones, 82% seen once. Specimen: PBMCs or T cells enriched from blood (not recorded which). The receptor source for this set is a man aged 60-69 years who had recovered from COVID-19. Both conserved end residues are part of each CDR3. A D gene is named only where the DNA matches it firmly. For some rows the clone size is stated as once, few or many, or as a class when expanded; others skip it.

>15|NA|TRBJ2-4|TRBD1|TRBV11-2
CASSLADRVLGIQYF
TGTGCCAGCAGCTTAGCGGACAGGGTTTTAGGCATTCAGTACTTC
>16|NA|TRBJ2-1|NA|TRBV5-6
CASSPQNGGPFNEQFF
TGTGCCAGCAGTCCCCAAAACGGGGGGCCGTTCAATGAGCAGTTCTTC
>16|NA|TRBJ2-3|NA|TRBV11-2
CASSPRTRLGTDTQYF
TGTGCCAGCAGCCCCCGCACTAGACTGGGCACAGATACGCAGTATTTT
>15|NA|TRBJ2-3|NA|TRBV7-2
CASSLGLEYAHTQYF
TGTGCCAGCAGCCTAGGACTGGAATACGCACATACGCAGTATTTT
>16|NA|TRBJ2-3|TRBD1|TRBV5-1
CASSLAGTGGTDTQYF
TGCGCCAGCAGCTTGGCCGGGACAGGGGGAACAGATACGCAGTATTTT
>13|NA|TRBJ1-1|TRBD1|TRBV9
CASSPGGYTEAFF
TGTGCCAGCAGCCCAGGGGGGTATACTGAAGCTTTCTTT
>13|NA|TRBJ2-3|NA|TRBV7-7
CASSLQSTDTQYF
TGTGCCAGCAGCTTACAAAGCACAGATACGCAGTATTTT
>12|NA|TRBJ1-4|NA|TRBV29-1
CSVQAGNEKLFF
TGCAGCGTGCAGGCCGGTAATGAAAAACTGTTTTTT
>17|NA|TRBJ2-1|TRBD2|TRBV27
CASSYEGLAGGPDEQFF
TGTGCCAGCAGTTACGAAGGTCTAGCGGGGGGGCCGGATGAGCAGTTCTTC
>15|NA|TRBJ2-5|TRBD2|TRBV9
CASSVGLAGGETQYF
TGTGCCAGCAGCGTAGGACTAGCGGGTGGAGAGACCCAGTACTTC
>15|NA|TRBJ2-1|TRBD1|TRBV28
CASALHGTGDNEQFF
TGTGCCAGCGCACTACACGGGACAGGGGACAATGAGCAGTTCTTC
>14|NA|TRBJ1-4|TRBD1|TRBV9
CASSQTGYHEKLFF
TGTGCCAGCAGCCAGACAGGGTATCATGAAAAACTGTTTTTT
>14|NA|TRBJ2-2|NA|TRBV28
CASSGPAVNGELFF
TGTGCCAGCAGTGGCCCGGCGGTGAACGGGGAGCTGTTTTTT
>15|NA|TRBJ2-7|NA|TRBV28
CASSSRGSPSYEQYF
TGTGCCAGCAGTTCCCGAGGGAGCCCGTCCTACGAGCAGTACTTC
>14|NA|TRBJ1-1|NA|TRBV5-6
CASSLPGMNTEAFF
TGTGCCAGCAGCTTGCCAGGGATGAACACTGAAGCTTTCTTT
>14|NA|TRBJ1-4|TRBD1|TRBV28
CASSLQGSDEKLFF
TGTGCCAGCAGCCTACAGGGGTCGGATGAAAAACTGTTTTTT
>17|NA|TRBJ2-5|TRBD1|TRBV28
CASSLGGWSGGQETQYF
TGTGCCAGCAGTTTAGGGGGTTGGTCAGGGGGACAAGAGACCCAGTACTTC
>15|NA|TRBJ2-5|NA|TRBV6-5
CASGVSRLVTETQYF
TGTGCCAGCGGGGTCAGTCGACTAGTCACAGAGACCCAGTACTTC
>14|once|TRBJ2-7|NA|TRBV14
CASSQVNRQDEQYF
TGTGCCAGCAGCCAAGTCAACCGTCAGGACGAGCAGTACTTC